This T cell receptor beta chain was retrieved from a study of cytomegalovirus exposure and HLA in healthy donors. Broader study findings: V- and J-gene trimming of TCR beta was linked (in a later analysis) to a missense DCLRE1C variant. About 87% or about 30% of the time was how often most TCR beta V segments were productive, according to an earlier analysis.

Everyone who donated was a healthy bone marrow donor. 13 Jbeta primers and 60 Vbeta primers were used for the PCR. Using immunoSEQ multiplex PCR, the repertoire was profiled, and TCRdb retains in-frame clones only, with some absent. The data hold 180,000 or so clones, with about three quarters observed a single time. Comment on this clone: The antigen is unknown.

The sequence was collected from a man in his fifties or sixties in good health and CMV-seropositive. The sequenced sample consisted of PBMCs.

The CDR3 sequence is CASSIYRAGGGTEAFF. For the CDR3, the DNA is TGTGCCAGCAGCATCTACAGGGCGGGGGGTGGTACTGAAGCTTTCTTT. This rearrangement joins TRBV7-3 to TRBJ1-1; D is perhaps TRBD1 (6 bases). Per germline, CDR1 SGHTA and CDR2 FQGTGA. V was cut by 5 bases and J by 5 bases, with 21 bases left in between. The CDR3 totals 16 residues.